What follows describes a single T cell receptor beta chain. In this sample, this clonotype turned up a few times. Its antigen specificity is not known. Base qualities are not provided; no much larger clone lies one nucleotide away. These data originate in a study of CD8 T cells in ankylosing spondylitis (TCRdb year 2017). In terms of the full investigation: The study set out to find disease-linked TCR variants by profiling T cell receptor beta repertoires in ankylosing spondylitis patients and healthy donors. Peripheral blood was sampled, and synovial fluid was also collected from ankylosing spondylitis patients. The full study cohort comprised some 27 ankylosing spondylitis patients and approximately 100 healthy donors. Here is what the overall study found, with its caveats: Significant enrichment of the disease-linked clones was reported in matched synovial fluid samples from ankylosing spondylitis patients. Some motif variants were previously reported in synovial fluid and blood of reactive arthritis patients, suggesting common disease-initiation mechanisms. Blood from ankylosing spondylitis patients appeared to be characterized by a TCR beta motif composed of eight highly homologous amino acid variants. A CD8+ phenotype was shown by the disease-linked clones, which were found at relatively low frequencies in peripheral blood.

The trim is 2 bases for V and 6 bases for J, with a gap of 5 bases between the germline ends. There are 11 amino acids in the CDR3, from cysteine to phenylalanine inclusive. CDR3 DNA is the only sequence kept; it has 33 bases, read in frame from the first base. Sequences MNHEY (CDR1) and SVGEGT (CDR2) are obtained from the germline V gene. Data came from an Illumina HiSeq 2500. Quantitative 5'-RACE with molecular barcodes was the method used to prepare the TCR beta libraries. In the authors' own workflow: A new computational method, built on a probabilistic model of VDJ rearrangement, was used to identify disease-linked TCR variants. In TCRdb, the public reads were trimmed at Q25 with fastp and aligned with MiXCR, with productive beta chains retained. A single entry per CDR3 protein holds the most common genes and DNA from its merged rows. These V and J calls are TCRdb output, not the study's own analysis. Present in this sample are roughly 180,000 distinct CDR3 sequences, around 13% of which were seen just once. Of the sample, 11% is held by the ten largest clones.

This sequence was found in a female donor with ankylosing spondylitis or in good health (not recorded which). This chain is built from TRBV6-2 or TRBV6-3 and TRBJ2-7, with a tentative D gene TRBD2 over 5 matching bases. The sample taken for sequencing was blood, either unsorted or a sorted T cell fraction (not recorded which). This receptor has the CDR3 CASSYAGEQYF. The DNA sequence reads TGTGCCAGCAGTTACGCGGGCGAGCAGTACTTC.